The rows below give T cell receptor beta chains drawn from one sample of a study of technical replicates of blood from a few donors. Profiled with immunoSEQ multiplex PCR; TCRdb holds only in-frame clones, not every one. The profile shows 14,000 or so clones, approximately 81% of them singletons. Sequencing was done on a sample of PBMCs. Receptors were obtained from a human donor in good health. CDR3s include the opening cysteine and the closing phenylalanine or tryptophan. D genes are given only for firm matches. Size is omitted from some rows. Given values are once, few, many or a class for expanded clones.

J gene: TRBJ2-7
D gene: TRBD2
clone size: .
V gene: TRBV11-3
CDR3 DNA: TGTGCCAGCAGCTCTCCGACTAGCGGGAAGGGTGAAACCTACGAGCAGTACTTC
CDR3 protein: CASSSPTSGKGETYEQYF

J gene: TRBJ1-1
D gene: .
clone size: .
V gene: TRBV27
CDR3 DNA: TGTGCCAGCAGTTTAGGCGGGGGGGATACTGAAGCTTTCTTT
CDR3 protein: CASSLGGGDTEAFF

J gene: TRBJ2-7
D gene: .
clone size: .
V gene: TRBV6-5
CDR3 DNA: TGTGCCAGCAGTTCACTCCGGACGGGGATGGTCGAGGAGCAGTACTTC
CDR3 protein: CASSSLRTGMVEEQYF

J gene: TRBJ2-3
D gene: .
clone size: .
V gene: TRBV5-1
CDR3 DNA: TGCGCCAGCAGGCGAACAGATACGCAGTATTTT
CDR3 protein: CASRRTDTQYF

J gene: TRBJ2-1
D gene: .
clone size: .
V gene: TRBV2
CDR3 DNA: TGTGCCAGCAGTGACGTGGGGCGCACGGATGAGCAGTTCTTC
CDR3 protein: CASSDVGRTDEQFF

J gene: TRBJ2-1
D gene: TRBD2
clone size: few
V gene: TRBV27
CDR3 DNA: TGTGCCAGCAGTTTAGGGTCTAGCGGGAGGTCTGAGCAGTTCTTC
CDR3 protein: CASSLGSSGRSEQFF

J gene: TRBJ2-5
D gene: .
clone size: .
V gene: TRBV9
CDR3 DNA: TGTGCCAGCAGCCGAGGGGCAGGGGAAGAGACCCAGTACTTC
CDR3 protein: CASSRGAGEETQYF

J gene: TRBJ2-2
D gene: .
clone size: .
V gene: TRBV9
CDR3 DNA: TGTGCCAGCAGCGTTTGGGGGCTCGGCACCGGGGAGCTGTTTTTT
CDR3 protein: CASSVWGLGTGELFF

J gene: TRBJ2-3
D gene: TRBD2
clone size: .
V gene: TRBV7-2
CDR3 DNA: TGTGCCAGCAGCTTACGTCTAGCGGGATACAGGACAGATACGCAGTATTTT
CDR3 protein: CASSLRLAGYRTDTQYF

J gene: TRBJ2-7
D gene: .
clone size: .
V gene: TRBV11-3
CDR3 DNA: TGTGCCAGCAGCGTAAATCGGCAGGGCGAGCAGTACTTC
CDR3 protein: CASSVNRQGEQYF

J gene: TRBJ1-1
D gene: .
clone size: .
V gene: TRBV19
CDR3 DNA: TGTGCCAGTCGGACGGGAGAGAGGAACACTGAAGCTTTCTTT
CDR3 protein: CASRTGERNTEAFF

J gene: TRBJ2-1
D gene: TRBD2
clone size: .
V gene: TRBV5-4
CDR3 DNA: TGTGCCAGCAGCCGGACTAGCGGGAGTTCCAGCTCCTACAATGAGCAGTTCTTC
CDR3 protein: CASSRTSGSSSSYNEQFF

J gene: TRBJ2-2
D gene: .
clone size: .
V gene: TRBV10-3
CDR3 DNA: TGTGCCATCAGTGAGTCCTTGCGGTCGAACACCGGGGAGCTGTTTTTT
CDR3 protein: CAISESLRSNTGELFF

J gene: TRBJ2-3
D gene: .
clone size: .
V gene: TRBV11-2
CDR3 DNA: TGTGCCAGCAGCTCTAGGGGAACTAGCACAGATACGCAGTATTTT
CDR3 protein: CASSSRGTSTDTQYF

J gene: TRBJ1-1
D gene: TRBD1
clone size: few
V gene: TRBV11-3
CDR3 DNA: TGTGCCAGCAGCTCGCAGGGGGGCACTGAAGCTTTCTTT
CDR3 protein: CASSSQGGTEAFF

J gene: TRBJ1-1
D gene: .
clone size: .
V gene: TRBV6-4
CDR3 DNA: TGTGCCAGCAGTGACCACATGAACACTGAAGCTTTCTTT
CDR3 protein: CASSDHMNTEAFF

J gene: TRBJ2-7
D gene: .
clone size: .
V gene: TRBV19
CDR3 DNA: TGTGCCAGTAGTTTCACAGGGCCCTCCTACGAGCAGTACTTC
CDR3 protein: CASSFTGPSYEQYF

J gene: TRBJ2-5
D gene: TRBD2
clone size: .
V gene: TRBV28
CDR3 DNA: TGTGCCAGCAGTTCGGCTAGCGGGAGAATCGGAGAGACCCAGTACTTC
CDR3 protein: CASSSASGRIGETQYF

J gene: TRBJ2-1
D gene: TRBD2
clone size: .
V gene: TRBV7-3
CDR3 DNA: TGTGCCAGCAGCCTCAGCGGGAGGGGCTACAATGAGCAGTTCTTC
CDR3 protein: CASSLSGRGYNEQFF

J gene: TRBJ2-3
D gene: .
clone size: .
V gene: TRBV9
CDR3 DNA: TGTGCCAGCAGCGTAGCTGGTTCGGGGTGGACCGAGGGCACAGATACGCAGTATTTT
CDR3 protein: CASSVAGSGWTEGTDTQYF

J gene: TRBJ2-2
D gene: .
clone size: .
V gene: TRBV5-1
CDR3 DNA: TGCGCCAGCAGCTTGAGACAGGTGAACACCGGGGAGCTGTTTTTT
CDR3 protein: CASSLRQVNTGELFF

J gene: TRBJ1-5
D gene: .
clone size: .
V gene: TRBV7-6
CDR3 DNA: TGTGCCAGCAGCTTAGGGGCGACAGCAGGGAATCCCCAGCATTTT
CDR3 protein: CASSLGATAGNPQHF

J gene: TRBJ2-1
D gene: TRBD2
clone size: .
V gene: TRBV27
CDR3 DNA: TGTGCCAGCAGTTTATCGGGCTCTAGGCTCCCGGGAGGCAATGAGCAGTTCTTC
CDR3 protein: CASSLSGSRLPGGNEQFF

J gene: TRBJ1-2
D gene: .
clone size: .
V gene: TRBV5-1
CDR3 DNA: TGCGCCAGCAGCTTGGTAGGAGGGAAGGGCTACACCTTC
CDR3 protein: CASSLVGGKGYTF

J gene: TRBJ1-5
D gene: .
clone size: .
V gene: TRBV30
CDR3 DNA: TGTGCCTCGGGTCAGGAGGAGAGCAATCAGCCCCAGCATTTT
CDR3 protein: CASGQEESNQPQHF

J gene: TRBJ1-5
D gene: .
clone size: few
V gene: TRBV7-9
CDR3 DNA: TGTGCCAGCAGCCTAGAGGACATAGGAAGCAATCAGCCCCAGCATTTT
CDR3 protein: CASSLEDIGSNQPQHF